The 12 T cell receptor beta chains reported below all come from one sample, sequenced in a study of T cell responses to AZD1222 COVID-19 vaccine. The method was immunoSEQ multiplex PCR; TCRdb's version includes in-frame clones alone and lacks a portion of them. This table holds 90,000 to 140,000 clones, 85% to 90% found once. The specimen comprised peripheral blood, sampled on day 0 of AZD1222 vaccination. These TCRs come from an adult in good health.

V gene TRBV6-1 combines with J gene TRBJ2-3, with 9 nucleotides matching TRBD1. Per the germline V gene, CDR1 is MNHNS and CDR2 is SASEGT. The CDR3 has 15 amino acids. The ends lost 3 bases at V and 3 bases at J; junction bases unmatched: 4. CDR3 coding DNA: TGTGCCAGCAGTGACCGGGACAGGGAAACAGATACGCAGTATTTT. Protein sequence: CASSDRDRETDTQYF.

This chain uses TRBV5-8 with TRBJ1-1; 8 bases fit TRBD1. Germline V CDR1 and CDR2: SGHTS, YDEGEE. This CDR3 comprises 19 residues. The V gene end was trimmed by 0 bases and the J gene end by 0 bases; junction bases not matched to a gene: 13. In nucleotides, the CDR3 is TGTGCCAGCAGCTTGGGCCCAGGGGGCCCTGGTGGGATGAACACTGAAGCTTTCTTT. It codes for CASSLGPGGPGGMNTEAFF.

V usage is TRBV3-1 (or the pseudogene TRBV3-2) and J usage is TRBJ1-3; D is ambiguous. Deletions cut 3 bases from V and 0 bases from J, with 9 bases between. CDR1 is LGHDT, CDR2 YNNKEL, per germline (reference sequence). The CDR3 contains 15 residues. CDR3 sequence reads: CASSHEGSSGNTIYF. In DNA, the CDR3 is TGTGCCAGCAGCCATGAAGGGAGCTCTGGAAACACCATATATTTT.

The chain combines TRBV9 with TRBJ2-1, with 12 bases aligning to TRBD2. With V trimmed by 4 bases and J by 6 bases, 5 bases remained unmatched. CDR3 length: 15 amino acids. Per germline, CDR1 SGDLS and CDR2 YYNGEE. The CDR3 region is CASSSGLAGSNEQFF. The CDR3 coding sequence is TGTGCCAGCAGCTCCGGACTAGCGGGATCCAATGAGCAGTTCTTC. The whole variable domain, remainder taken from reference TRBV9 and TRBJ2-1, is DSGVTQTPKHLITATGQRVTLRCSPRSGDLSVYWYQQSLDQGLQFLIQYYNGEERAKGNILERFSAQQFPDLHSELNLSSLELGDSALYFCASSSGLAGSNEQFFGPGTRLTVL.

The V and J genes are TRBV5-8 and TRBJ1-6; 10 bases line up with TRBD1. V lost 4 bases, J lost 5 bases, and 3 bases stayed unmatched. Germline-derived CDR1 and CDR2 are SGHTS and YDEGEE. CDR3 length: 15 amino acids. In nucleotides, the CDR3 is TGTGCCAGCAGCGGGACAGGGGTCCATAATTCACCCCTCCACTTT. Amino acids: CASSGTGVHNSPLHF. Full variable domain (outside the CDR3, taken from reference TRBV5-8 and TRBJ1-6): EAGVTQSPTHLIKTRGQQATLRCSPISGHTSVYWYQQALGLGLQFLLWYDEGEERNRGNFPPRFSGRQFPNYSSELNVNALELEDSALYLCASSGTGVHNSPLHFGNGTRLTVT.

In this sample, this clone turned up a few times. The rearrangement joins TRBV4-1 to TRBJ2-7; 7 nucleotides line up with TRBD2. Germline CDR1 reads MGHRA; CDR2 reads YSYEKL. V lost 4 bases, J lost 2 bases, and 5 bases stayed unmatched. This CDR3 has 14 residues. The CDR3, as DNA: TGCGCCAGCAGCCCTCTAGCGGACGCCTACGAGCAGTACTTC. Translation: CASSPLADAYEQYF.

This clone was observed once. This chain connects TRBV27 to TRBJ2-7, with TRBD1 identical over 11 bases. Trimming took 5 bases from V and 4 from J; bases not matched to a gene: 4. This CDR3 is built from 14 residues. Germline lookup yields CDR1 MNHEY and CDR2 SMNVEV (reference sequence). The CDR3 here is CASSGQGAGYEQYF. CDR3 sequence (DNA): TGTGCCAGCAGTGGACAGGGGGCGGGATACGAGCAGTACTTC.

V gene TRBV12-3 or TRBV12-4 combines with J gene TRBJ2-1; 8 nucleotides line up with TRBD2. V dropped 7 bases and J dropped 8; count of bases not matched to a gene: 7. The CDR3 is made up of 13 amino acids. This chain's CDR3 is CASTLTSDYEQFF. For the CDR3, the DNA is TGTGCCAGCACCCTGACTAGCGACTATGAGCAGTTCTTC.

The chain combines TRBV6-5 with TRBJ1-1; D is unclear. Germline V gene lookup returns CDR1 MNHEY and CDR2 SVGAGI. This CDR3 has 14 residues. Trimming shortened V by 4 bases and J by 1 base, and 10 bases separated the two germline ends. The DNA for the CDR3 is TGTGCCAGCAGTTCGGTCGGGAAGAACACTGAAGCTTTCTTT. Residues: CASSSVGKNTEAFF.

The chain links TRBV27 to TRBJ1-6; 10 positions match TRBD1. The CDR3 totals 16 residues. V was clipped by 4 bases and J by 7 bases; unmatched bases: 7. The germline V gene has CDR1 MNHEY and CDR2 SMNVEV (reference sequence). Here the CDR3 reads CASSSTSGQGNSPLHF. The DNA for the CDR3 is TGTGCCAGCAGTTCCACTTCGGGACAGGGGAATTCACCCCTCCACTTT.

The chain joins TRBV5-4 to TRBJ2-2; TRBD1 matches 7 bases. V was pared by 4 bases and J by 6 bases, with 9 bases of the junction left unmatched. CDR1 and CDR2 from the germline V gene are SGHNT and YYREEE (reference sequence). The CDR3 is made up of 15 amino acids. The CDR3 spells CASSPRQGRSGELFF. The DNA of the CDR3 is TGTGCCAGCAGCCCAAGACAGGGACGATCCGGGGAGCTGTTTTTT. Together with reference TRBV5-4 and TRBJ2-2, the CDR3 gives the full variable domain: ETGVTQSPTHLIKTRGQQVTLRCSSQSGHNTVSWYQQALGQGPQFIFQYYREEENGRGNFPPRFSGLQFPNYSSELNVNALELDDSALYLCASSPRQGRSGELFFGEGSRLTVL.

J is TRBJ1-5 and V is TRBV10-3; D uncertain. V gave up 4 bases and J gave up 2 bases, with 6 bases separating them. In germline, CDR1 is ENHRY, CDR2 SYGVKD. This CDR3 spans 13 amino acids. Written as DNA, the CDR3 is TGTGCCATCAGTGTGGAGGGCAATCAGCCCCAGCATTTT. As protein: CAISVEGNQPQHF.